One and the same sample provided the 8 T cell receptor beta chains below, sequenced in a study of blood T cell repertoires in COVID-19. This table comes from immunoSEQ multiplex PCR, and its TCRdb copy is limited to in-frame clones, with some not included. The table includes about 110,000 clones, more than 75% detected once. Sequenced input: peripheral blood. These receptor sequences come from a woman aged 45-65 years with acute or convalescent COVID-19.

J is TRBJ1-5 and V is TRBV5-5; D perhaps matches TRBD1 (5 bases). CDR1 and CDR2 (germline): SGHKS, YYEKEE (reference sequence). V lost 2 bases and J 10 bases, leaving 16 bases between the germline ends. The CDR3 covers 14 residues. This CDR3 is CASSLGQNRNPQHF. Here the CDR3 DNA reads TGTGCCAGCAGCTTAGGACAAAACCGTAATCCCCAGCATTTT.

The chain carries TRBV11-3 and TRBJ2-1; 15 nucleotides line up with TRBD2. CDR3 size: 16 residues. Germline V gene data show CDR1 as SGHNT and CDR2 as YENEEA. After removal of 1 base from V and 7 bases from J, the junction contained 2 bases not matched to a gene. The CDR3 DNA sequence: TGTGCCAGCAGCTTAGGGACTAGCGGGAGGGGTAATGAGCAGTTCTTC. Translation gives CASSLGTSGRGNEQFF.

The chain recombines TRBV6-5 with TRBJ1-6, with a tentative D call TRBD1 (6 bases). The CDR3 length is 15 residues. CDR1 MNHEY and CDR2 SVGAGI come from the germline V gene. V was clipped by 5 bases and J by 10 bases, with 18 bases between them. The CDR3 region is CASSNPTRGSSPLHF. In nucleotides, the CDR3 is TGTGCCAGCAGTAACCCCACCAGGGGCTCATCACCCCTCCACTTT.

This clone was counted a single time. V and J are TRBV21-1 and TRBJ2-3; the D call TRBD1 from the table was never checked on the DNA. TRBV21-1 is flagged as a pseudogene. The CDR3 covers 14 residues. The CDR3 DNA reads TGTGCCAGTTGGGCCGGCAATCCCACAGATACGCAGTATTTT. Translated, it gives CASWAGNPTDTQYF.

The chain joins TRBV15 to TRBJ1-5; no firm D call. Germline CDR1 is LNHNV and CDR2 is YYDKDF (reference sequence). CDR3 length: 15 amino acids. Trimming cost V 0 bases and J 7 bases, with 13 bases left between them. For the CDR3, the DNA is TGTGCCACCAGCAGAGATCTCGCCTCAGGACAGCCCCAGCATTTT. Residues: CATSRDLASGQPQHF.

The chain couples TRBV27 to TRBJ2-7, with 7 bases fitting TRBD1. There are 14 residues in the CDR3. Unmatched junction bases numbered 7, after V lost 4 bases and J lost 4 bases. Germline V gives CDR1 MNHEY, CDR2 SMNVEV (reference sequence). The CDR3 nucleotides read TGTGCCAGCAGTTCACCGTGGGACAGTTACGAGCAGTACTTC. It translates to CASSSPWDSYEQYF.

The chain employs TRBV5-1 and TRBJ2-7; a weak D match, TRBD2 (6 bases). Trimming pared 3 bases from V and 3 bases from J, leaving 19 bases between. The CDR3 consists of 16 residues. The germline CDR1 and CDR2 sequences are SGHRS and YFSETQ. CDR3 coding DNA: TGCGCCAGCAGCTGGGGGGTTGGTGGCGTTGGCTACGAGCAGTACTTC. Translation gives CASSWGVGGVGYEQYF.

This clone occurred once. The chain links TRBV7-2 to TRBJ2-2; 12 bases match TRBD2. J lost 9 bases, V lost 1 base, and 9 bases had no gene match. The V gene's germline CDR1 is SGHTA and CDR2 FQGNSA. This CDR3 has 17 amino acids. CDR3: CASSLELLAGGPWELFF. The CDR3 DNA follows: TGTGCCAGCAGCTTAGAGCTGCTAGCGGGAGGGCCTTGGGAGCTGTTTTTT.